This TCR beta chain was captured in a study of regulatory T cells in long-lasting Graves disease. The CDR3 is made up of 13 amino acids. Trimming removed 5 bases from V and 13 bases from J; junction bases left unmatched: 11. Sequencing libraries for TCR beta were prepared with iRepertoire HTBI primers and Arm-PCR of CDR3 regions. TCRdb redid the calling of the multiplex PCR reads with MiXCR, one entry per CDR3 protein. This sample carries about 430,000 distinct CDR3 sequences, 15% of them seen once, and the ten largest clones take approximately 7.8%. Time point in this sample: newly diagnosed GD, antithyroid drugs for less than 3 months. The authors made the TCR library using RNA they extracted from PBMCs. With regard to this clonotype: A much larger clone lies a single base off, so this may be a read error.

These data are also associated with another study on T cells in Graves' hyperthyroidism and ophthalmopathy.

The clonotype comes from a woman aged 40 to 55 with Graves disease. Sequenced here: peripheral blood mononuclear cells (PBMCs), sampled at new diagnosis, from a patient treated with antithyroid drugs. The chain employs TRBV12-3 or TRBV12-4 and TRBJ2-1; 7 nucleotides match TRBD2. In DNA, the CDR3 is TGTGCCAGCAGTGCCACTAGGGGAGGGACCCAGTTCTTC. Translating gives CASSATRGGTQFF.